Shown below are 22 T cell receptor beta chains from a single sample sequenced in a study of Tregs in tolerant kidney transplant recipients. Generated by immunoSEQ multiplex PCR, the TCRdb table keeps only in-frame clones and is missing some. The sample holds approximately 90,000 clones; 80% to 95% are singletons and the top ten take 1.6%. Mixed chimerism was transient after nonmyeloablative marrow transplants from related graft donors. Material: CD4+ T cells from blood (PBMCs), obtained 12 months after the transplant. Source of these receptors: a human patient who received a combined kidney and bone marrow transplant. Some T cells here may be from the graft donor.

For this clone: The junction differs from germline at one of its ends, possibly a read error. This chain uses TRBV6-5 with TRBJ2-5, with 8 positions matching TRBD2. The DNA end is more similar to TRBJ2-7, so the J call may be wrong. The length of the CDR3 is 15 residues. Germline values: CDR1 MNHEY, CDR2 SVGAGI. CDR3 nucleotides: TGTGCCAGCAGTTATTGGCCGGGAGGGTCCTCCGAGCAGTACTTC. It is translated as CASSYWPGGSSEQYF.

CDR3 loop: CASSGGWTGAYEQYF. The CDR3 DNA sequence: TGTGCCAGCTCGGGGGGATGGACAGGGGCCTACGAGCAGTACTTC. V is TRBV27 and J is TRBJ2-7; 9 bases agree with TRBD1. Germline V lookup: CDR1 MNHEY, CDR2 SMNVEV (reference sequence). V lost 8 bases, J lost 2 bases, and 10 bases stayed unmatched. This CDR3 region has 15 residues.

This chain connects TRBV6-1 to TRBJ2-5; D ambiguous. The CDR3 covers 13 residues. Germline-derived CDR1 and CDR2 are MNHNS and SASEGT. Trimming stripped 1 base from V and 5 bases from J, with 8 bases between. CDR3 in amino acids: CASSEEHSETQYF. The CDR3 DNA reads TGTGCCAGCAGTGAAGAACATTCGGAGACCCAGTACTTC.

As concerns this clone: The same CDR3 also results from other DNA sequences found in this sample. The chain is built from TRBV19 and TRBJ1-6; D gene unclear. V was clipped by 5 bases and J by 0 bases, with 11 bases between them. This CDR3 spans 16 amino acids. Germline CDR1 and CDR2: LNHDA and SQIVND (reference sequence). As DNA, the CDR3 is TGTGCCAGTAGTCCCCCCGGGAGCTCCTATAATTCACCCCTCCACTTT. It codes for CASSPPGSSYNSPLHF.

The rearrangement joins TRBV7-9 to TRBJ2-7; TRBD2 is a possible D gene (6 bases). CDR3 size: 15 residues. In germline, CDR1 is SEHNR, CDR2 FQNEAQ (reference sequence). Between the trimmed V and J ends, which lost 2 bases and 4 bases, there was a span of 15 bases. CDR3 sequence (DNA): TGTGCCAGCAGCTTACTCGCGGGGACGATATACGAGCAGTACTTC. Translating gives CASSLLAGTIYEQYF. The whole variable domain, remainder taken from reference TRBV7-9 and TRBJ2-7, is DTGVSQNPRHKITKRGQNVTFRCDPISEHNRLYWYRQTLGQGPEFLTYFQNEAQLEKSRLLSDRFSAERPKGSFSTLEIQRTEQGDSAMYLCASSLLAGTIYEQYFGPGTRLTVT.

The chain recombines TRBV11-3 with TRBJ2-7; D is possibly TRBD1 (5 bases). The germline V gene encodes CDR1 SGHNT and CDR2 YENEEA. The germline V and J ends were trimmed by 1 base and 0 bases, with 10 bases remaining between them. The CDR3 contains 15 residues. The CDR3 region is CASSLAGFGSYEQYF. The CDR3 DNA is TGTGCCAGCAGCTTAGCAGGGTTCGGCTCCTACGAGCAGTACTTC.

In its sample, this clone was seen a few times. V is TRBV6-5 and J is TRBJ1-3; D gene unclear. The CDR3 is 13 amino acids. The germline V and J ends were trimmed by 4 bases and 0 bases, with 4 bases remaining between them. CDR1 MNHEY and CDR2 SVGAGI come from the germline V gene. The CDR3 protein is CASSSVSGNTIYF. In DNA, the CDR3 is TGTGCCAGCAGTTCGGTCTCTGGAAACACCATATATTTT.

This clone was seen a few times. The rearrangement uses TRBV30 and TRBJ2-5; tentative D call: TRBD2 (6 bases). V was clipped by 2 bases and J by 2 bases, with 12 bases between them. CDR1 GTSNPN and CDR2 SVGIG come from the germline V gene (reference sequence). The CDR3 is 14 amino acids. The CDR3 reads CAWSRQGGQETQYF. CDR3 sequence (DNA): TGTGCCTGGAGTAGGCAGGGAGGTCAAGAGACCCAGTACTTC.

This clone was detected once. This same CDR3 is encoded by further DNA sequences in the sample. The V gene is TRBV5-1, the J gene TRBJ1-6, with D unclear. Trimming took 4 bases from V and 0 from J, leaving 20 bases between them. There are 19 residues in the CDR3. The germline V gene has CDR1 SGHRS and CDR2 YFSETQ. As DNA, the CDR3 is TGCGCCAGCAGCCAGACCTCTCCGGGTGTCGGCTCCTATAATTCACCCCTCCACTTT. Amino acids: CASSQTSPGVGSYNSPLHF.

The J gene is TRBJ2-1, the V gene TRBV4-2, with 7 nucleotides matching TRBD2. Germline lookup yields CDR1 LGHNA and CDR2 YNFKEQ. J gave up 4 bases and V 1 base, and 4 bases lay outside the gene matches. The CDR3 contains 15 residues. The CDR3 sequence is CASSQAREKYNEQFF. The CDR3 nucleotides are TGTGCCAGCAGCCAAGCGCGGGAGAAATACAATGAGCAGTTCTTC.

The CDR3: CASSSTAVSGNTIYF. CDR3 bases: TGTGCCAGCAGCTCAACAGCCGTCTCTGGAAACACCATATATTTT. The chain combines TRBV9 with TRBJ1-3, with D hard to call. Germline V lookup: CDR1 SGDLS, CDR2 YYNGEE. V lost 4 bases, J lost 0 bases, and 11 bases lay in between. The CDR3 runs 15 residues.

This clone was seen only a few times. The V gene is TRBV7-2, the J gene TRBJ2-3; the match to TRBD2 covers 11 bases. Germline values: CDR1 SGHTA, CDR2 FQGNSA. With 2 bases clipped from V and 0 bases from J, the junction kept 10 bases outside the gene matches. The CDR3 loop spans 19 amino acids. CDR3 nucleotides: TGTGCCAGCAGCTTACGTGGGACTAGCGGATACACTAGCACAGATACGCAGTATTTT. This sequence encodes CASSLRGTSGYTSTDTQYF.

The rearrangement links TRBV7-3 to TRBJ2-2; no clear D gene. The CDR3 covers 13 residues. Trimming removed 5 bases at V and 7 bases at J, with 11 bases between. Germline V gene lookup returns CDR1 SGHTA and CDR2 FQGTGA. CDR3 amino acids: CASSLPFGGELFF. The CDR3, as DNA: TGTGCCAGCAGCCTACCGTTTGGCGGGGAGCTGTTTTTT.

The chain employs TRBV11-3 and TRBJ2-3; D might be TRBD2 (5 bases). The V and J ends lost 5 bases and 0 bases respectively, with 15 bases between them. From germline, CDR1 is SGHNT and CDR2 YENEEA. This CDR3 has 16 residues. The CDR3 sequence is CASSQRGTTSTDTQYF. As DNA, the CDR3 is TGTGCCAGCAGCCAACGGGGAACTACTAGCACAGATACGCAGTATTTT.

This clone has just one count. This rearrangement joins TRBV6-1 to TRBJ1-4, with TRBD1 identical over 9 bases. The trim removed 4 bases at V and 4 bases at J, leaving 4 bases unmatched. The CDR3 is 15 amino acids. In germline, CDR1 is MNHNS, CDR2 SASEGT. In nucleotides, the CDR3 is TGTGCCAGCAGTGCCCTGGGACAGGGTAATGAAAAACTGTTTTTT. This sequence encodes CASSALGQGNEKLFF.

The V and J genes are TRBV9 and TRBJ2-1; TRBD1 aligns across 7 bases. J lost 9 bases, V lost 3 bases, and 15 bases had no gene match. The CDR3 totals 16 residues. Germline V gene lookup returns CDR1 SGDLS and CDR2 YYNGEE. The CDR3 is CASSATGVGGIGEQFF. In nucleotides, the CDR3 is TGTGCCAGCAGCGCCACAGGGGTCGGAGGAATAGGTGAGCAGTTCTTC. The full variable domain, in which reference TRBV9 and TRBJ2-1 provide the parts outside the CDR3, is DSGVTQTPKHLITATGQRVTLRCSPRSGDLSVYWYQQSLDQGLQFLIQYYNGEERAKGNILERFSAQQFPDLHSELNLSSLELGDSALYFCASSATGVGGIGEQFFGPGTRLTVL.

The rearrangement joins TRBV27 to TRBJ2-4, with 7 bases identical to TRBD1. CDR1 and CDR2 from the germline V gene are MNHEY and SMNVEV (reference sequence). CDR3 length: 14 residues. Germline trimming cut 6 bases from V and 1 base from J; bases unmatched to any gene: 3. CDR3 DNA: TGTGCCAGCAGATCACAGGGGGCCAAAAACATTCAGTACTTC. Translation: CASRSQGAKNIQYF.

The chain has TRBV5-1 and TRBJ2-7; 8 nucleotides match TRBD2. The CDR3 totals 17 residues. Germline CDR1 reads SGHRS; CDR2 reads YFSETQ. Unmatched junction bases numbered 12, after V lost 4 bases and J lost 0 bases. This CDR3 is CASSPWEVAGSSYEQYF. The CDR3 DNA reads TGCGCCAGCAGCCCCTGGGAGGTAGCGGGGAGCTCCTACGAGCAGTACTTC. Drawing the rest from reference TRBV5-1 and TRBJ2-7, the complete variable domain is KAGVTQTPRYLIKTRGQQVTLSCSPISGHRSVSWYQQTPGQGLQFLFEYFSETQRNKGNFPGRFSGRQFSNSRSEMNVSTLELGDSALYLCASSPWEVAGSSYEQYFGPGTRLTVT.

The chain uses TRBV11-3 and TRBJ2-7; 8 nucleotides agree with TRBD2. Germline V gene data show CDR1 as SGHNT and CDR2 as YENEEA. CDR3 length: 17 amino acids. With V trimmed by 1 base and J by 1 base, 9 bases remained unmatched. The CDR3 region has the DNA TGTGCCAGCAGCTTAGGGGGGAAGCGGGAGCCATCCTACGAGCAGTACTTC. Residues: CASSLGGKREPSYEQYF. Variable domain in full (rest from reference TRBV11-3 and TRBJ2-7): EAGVVQSPRYKIIEKKQPVAFWCNPISGHNTLYWYLQNLGQGPELLIRYENEEAVDDSQLPKDRFSAERLKGVDSTLKIQPAELGDSAVYLCASSLGGKREPSYEQYFGPGTRLTVT.

V usage is TRBV16 and J usage is TRBJ1-1; D is undetermined. CDR1 is KGHSY and CDR2 is FQNENV in the germline V gene. The CDR3 is 10 residues long. The germline V and J ends were trimmed by 0 bases and 11 bases, with 4 bases remaining between them. The CDR3 DNA is TGTGCCAGCAGCCAATCTTCTGCTTTCTTT. This gives the protein CASSQSSAFF.

This chain connects TRBV28 to TRBJ2-7; maybe TRBD2 (6 bases). Germline lookup yields CDR1 MDHEN and CDR2 SYDVKM. CDR3 length equals 15 residues. The V and J ends lost 2 bases and 5 bases respectively, with 16 bases between them. The CDR3 DNA sequence: TGTGCCAGCAGTTTAGCGCCCCAGGAGGGCCACGAGCAGTACTTC. This encodes CASSLAPQEGHEQYF.

The gene calls are TRBV19 and TRBJ1-2; TRBD1 agrees at 8 bases. V was pared by 7 bases and J by 8 bases, with 15 bases of the junction left unmatched. Germline lookup yields CDR1 LNHDA and CDR2 SQIVND (reference sequence). CDR3 length: 15 residues. The DNA of the CDR3 is TGTGCCAGTACCCGAGGACAGGGAATCGGGATAGGCTACACCTTC. This encodes CASTRGQGIGIGYTF.